This T cell receptor beta chain was recorded in a study of vaccination and CD4 T cells after COVID-19. Noted treatment: approximately nine-day PBMC culture with coronavirus spike peptide pools or control peptides (ViraFEST assay). The ViraFEST method relied on peptide pools to expand antigen-specific T cells, followed by TCR sequencing. The V and J ends lost 2 bases and 5 bases respectively, with 7 bases between them. This CDR3 contains 13 residues. CDR1 is GTSNPN and CDR2 is SVGIG in the germline V gene (reference sequence). This clonotype came up a few times. Its target is not known. An Oncomine TCR Beta short-read assay was used to sequence the DNA from cultured CD4+ T cells. One entry per CDR3 protein results from TCRdb running MiXCR on the PCR reads. The data show over 15,000 distinct CDR3 sequences, 45% to 65% seen once.

The sample comprised CD4+ T cells from blood, cultured in vitro. The receptor's source is a human donor who had recovered from COVID-19. This chain links TRBV30 with TRBJ1-6; weak D call: TRBD1 (5 bases). The CDR3 sequence: CAWSSGHNSPLHF. The DNA for the CDR3 is TGTGCCTGGAGTTCGGGGCATAATTCACCCCTCCACTTT. The variable domain in full, completed from reference TRBV30 and TRBJ1-6, reads SQTIHQWPATLVQPVGSPLSLECTVEGTSNPNLYWYRQAAGRGLQLLFYSVGIGQISSEVPQNLSASRPQDRQFILSSKKLLLSDSGFYLCAWSSGHNSPLHFGNGTRLTVT.